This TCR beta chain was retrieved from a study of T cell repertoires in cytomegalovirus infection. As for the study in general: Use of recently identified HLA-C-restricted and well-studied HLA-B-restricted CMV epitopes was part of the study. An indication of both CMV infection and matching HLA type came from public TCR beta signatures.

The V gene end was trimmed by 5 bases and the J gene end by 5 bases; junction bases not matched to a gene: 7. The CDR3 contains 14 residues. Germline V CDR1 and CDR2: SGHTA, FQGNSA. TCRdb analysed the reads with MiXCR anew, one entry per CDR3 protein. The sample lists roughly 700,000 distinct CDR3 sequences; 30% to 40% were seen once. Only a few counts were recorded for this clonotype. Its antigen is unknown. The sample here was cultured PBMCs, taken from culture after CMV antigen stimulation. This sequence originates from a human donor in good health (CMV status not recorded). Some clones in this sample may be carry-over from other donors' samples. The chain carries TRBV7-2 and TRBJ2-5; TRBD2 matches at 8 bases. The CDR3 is CASSPGRARETQYF. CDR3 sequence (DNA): TGTGCCAGCAGCCCCGGGAGGGCCCGTGAGACCCAGTACTTC.